The 28 T cell receptor beta chains below come from one sample, sequenced in a study of CD8 T cells in ankylosing spondylitis. MiXCR, run by TCRdb on the 5' RACE reads, gives a single entry per CDR3 protein. The sample holds more than 300,000 distinct CDR3 sequences; around 10% are singletons and the top ten take 9.1%. The material sequenced was blood, either unsorted or a sorted T cell fraction (not recorded which). Source of these receptors: a female donor with ankylosing spondylitis or in good health (not recorded which).

This clonotype was seen a handful of times. The chain links TRBV7-2 to TRBJ1-4; D is unclear. The V gene lost 2 bases and the J gene lost 7 bases, with 8 bases spanning the gap. The CDR3 length is 13 residues. Germline V lookup: CDR1 SGHTA, CDR2 FQGNSA. CDR3 coding DNA: TGTGCCAGCAGCTTAAATCTGGGTGAAAAACTGTTTTTT. It codes for CASSLNLGEKLFF.

This clonotype was seen at least ten times. The V call is TRBV20-1, the J call TRBJ1-2; the D is unclear. Germline assignment: CDR1 DFQATT and CDR2 SNEGSKA (reference sequence). The V gene lost 1 base and the J gene lost 6 bases, with 6 bases spanning the gap. The CDR3 consists of 11 residues. The CDR3 region is CSARGENGYTF. The CDR3 bases are TGCAGTGCTAGAGGAGAAAATGGCTACACCTTC.

This clonotype was seen ten or more times. J is TRBJ1-5 and V is TRBV20-1, with TRBD1 identical over 7 bases. Germline CDR1 reads DFQATT; CDR2 reads SNEGSKA (reference sequence). Trimming cost V 5 bases and J 5 bases; bases outside gene matches: 6. The CDR3 covers 13 residues. CDR3 in DNA: TGCAGTGCTCGACAGGGTGAGGATCAGCCCCAGCATTTT. Protein sequence: CSARQGEDQPQHF.

Turning to this clonotype: One base away lies a much larger clone, so this may be a sequencing read error. The V gene is TRBV6-5, the J gene TRBJ2-7; 10 bases align to TRBD1. The CDR3 totals 15 residues. V dropped 2 bases and J dropped 5; count of bases not matched to a gene: 6. Germline V gives CDR1 MNHEY, CDR2 SVGAGI. The DNA for the CDR3 is TGTGCCAGCAGTTACGACAGGGGGCCCGCCCACGAGCAGTACTTC. Protein product: CASSYDRGPAHEQYF.

There are a few counts of this clonotype. V gene TRBV12-3 or TRBV12-4 combines with J gene TRBJ1-5, with 7 bases lining up with TRBD1. The ends lost 1 base at V and 7 bases at J; junction bases unmatched: 1. This CDR3 contains 13 residues. The CDR3: CASSLEQGQPQHF. CDR3 nucleotide sequence: TGTGCCAGCAGTTTAGAACAGGGGCAGCCCCAGCATTTT.

This clonotype came up many times. This sequence joins TRBV20-1 and TRBJ2-3, with 10 bases that match TRBD2. CDR1 is DFQATT, CDR2 SNEGSKA, per germline (reference sequence). Trimming took 6 bases from V and 2 from J; bases not matched to a gene: 5. The CDR3 has 14 amino acids. CDR3 sequence: CSARTSGPTDTQYF. DNA for the CDR3: TGCAGTGCGCGGACTAGCGGACCCACAGATACGCAGTATTTT.

The V call is TRBV9, the J call TRBJ2-2, with D perhaps assigned TRBD1 or TRBD2 (5 bases each). Per germline, CDR1 SGDLS and CDR2 YYNGEE. The V end lost 3 bases, the J end lost 6 bases, and 9 bases lay between the germline ends. CDR3 length: 13 amino acids. The CDR3 loop reads CASSGGAPGELFF. CDR3 coding DNA: TGTGCCAGCAGCGGAGGGGCCCCCGGGGAGCTGTTTTTT.

This clonotype was recorded at least ten times. The chain joins TRBV7-2 to TRBJ2-2, with D unclear. There are 13 residues in the CDR3. Germline CDR1 reads SGHTA; CDR2 reads FQGNSA. V was shortened by 8 bases and J by 0 bases, with 7 bases between the two germline ends. The CDR3 DNA reads TGTGCCAGCCGCTGGGCGAACACCGGGGAGCTGTTTTTT. This sequence encodes CASRWANTGELFF.

On this clonotype itself: This may stem from a read error, because a much larger clone lies one nucleotide away. The V call is TRBV28, the J call TRBJ2-7; the D call may be TRBD1 or TRBD2 (5 bases each). V was clipped by 6 bases and J by 1 base, with 10 bases between them. CDR3 size: 13 residues. Germline CDR1 is MDHEN and CDR2 is SYDVKM. The CDR3 spells CASSRGRSYEQYF. Here the CDR3 DNA reads TGTGCCAGCAGCCGGGGACGGTCCTACGAGCAGTACTTC.

This clonotype was found a few times. The CDR3 DNA is TGTGCCAGTAGTATGCTACAGCTAAACACCGGGGAGCTGTTTTTT. Protein product: CASSMLQLNTGELFF. The chain carries TRBV19 and TRBJ2-2; D ambiguous. V dropped 3 bases and J dropped 2 bases, with 10 bases sitting between them. Per germline, CDR1 LNHDA and CDR2 SQIVND (reference sequence). There are 15 residues in the CDR3.

This clonotype was found a few times. The chain uses TRBV9 and TRBJ2-2, with a possible D match to TRBD1 (6 bases). CDR1 SGDLS and CDR2 YYNGEE come from the germline V gene. V lost 5 bases and J lost 2, with 10 bases in between. CDR3 length equals 14 residues. The CDR3 here is CASSEGDNTGELFF. As DNA, the CDR3 is TGTGCCAGCAGTGAGGGGGATAACACCGGGGAGCTGTTTTTT.

This chain joins TRBV3-1 and TRBJ1-2; 9 bases agree with TRBD1. The germline V gene has CDR1 LGHDT and CDR2 YNNKEL (reference sequence). Trimming took 4 bases from V and 7 from J; bases not matched to a gene: 1. The CDR3 contains 12 residues. The CDR3, as DNA: TGTGCCAGCAGCCCGGGACAGGGTGGCTACACCTTC. The encoded protein is CASSPGQGGYTF.

This clonotype was counted at least ten times. This sequence joins TRBV7-2 and TRBJ1-1, with TRBD1 matching over 11 bases. Germline V gives CDR1 SGHTA, CDR2 FQGNSA. After removal of 1 base from V and 4 bases from J, the junction contained 2 bases not matched to a gene. This CDR3 region has 15 residues. CDR3 loop: CASSLGGQGATEAFF. For the CDR3, the DNA is TGTGCCAGCAGCTTAGGAGGACAGGGGGCCACTGAAGCTTTCTTT.

The V gene is TRBV9, the J gene TRBJ2-3; D might be TRBD2 (6 bases). Deletions cut 0 bases from V and 0 bases from J, with 14 bases between. This CDR3 comprises 17 residues. CDR1 is SGDLS, CDR2 YYNGEE, per germline. The CDR3 sequence is CASSVVGGSPSTDTQYF. The CDR3 bases are TGTGCCAGCAGCGTAGTAGGAGGGAGTCCTAGCACAGATACGCAGTATTTT.

This clonotype was seen a few times. This CDR3 reads CSASATSGGHQETQYF. CDR3 DNA sequence: TGCAGTGCTTCCGCAACTAGCGGGGGCCACCAAGAGACCCAGTACTTC. V is TRBV20-1 and J is TRBJ2-5; 11 positions match TRBD2. The junction had 8 bases not matched to a gene; V was cut back by 5 bases and J by 0 bases. Germline V gene sequence: CDR1 DFQATT, CDR2 SNEGSKA (reference sequence). The CDR3 extends over 16 amino acids.

At least ten counts were recorded for this clonotype. The chain has TRBV28 and TRBJ2-2; D uncertain. CDR1 MDHEN and CDR2 SYDVKM come from the germline V gene. This CDR3 is built from 10 residues. Between the trimmed V and J ends, which lost 7 bases and 7 bases, there was a span of 4 bases. CDR3 DNA sequence: TGTGCCAGCAATGGCGGGGAGCTGTTTTTT. Its translation: CASNGGELFF.

This clonotype was picked up many times. The gene calls are TRBV5-1 and TRBJ2-1; 8 nucleotides align to TRBD2. The CDR3 runs to 16 residues. Trimming at V came to 1 base and at J to 8 bases, leaving 11 bases not matched to a gene. Germline V gives CDR1 SGHRS, CDR2 YFSETQ. The CDR3, as DNA: TGCGCCAGCAGCTTGACGGGACTAGGGTACCTCGATGAGCAGTTCTTC. As protein: CASSLTGLGYLDEQFF. Combining the CDR3 with reference TRBV5-1 and TRBJ2-1 gives the whole variable domain KAGVTQTPRYLIKTRGQQVTLSCSPISGHRSVSWYQQTPGQGLQFLFEYFSETQRNKGNFPGRFSGRQFSNSRSEMNVSTLELGDSALYLCASSLTGLGYLDEQFFGPGTRLTVL.

This clonotype was found a few times. V and J are TRBV3-1 and TRBJ2-2, with TRBD2 as a possible D gene (5 bases). The V gene's germline CDR1 is LGHDT and CDR2 YNNKEL (reference sequence). V was pared by 4 bases and J by 7 bases, with 10 bases between. This CDR3 is 13 amino acids long. The CDR3 loop is CASSPRDNGELFF. CDR3 bases: TGTGCCAGCAGCCCCCGGGATAACGGGGAGCTGTTTTTT.

A few counts support this clonotype. This CDR3 is CAQTGQNNYGYTF. The CDR3 DNA follows: TGTGCACAAACGGGACAGAATAACTATGGCTACACCTTC. The V and J genes are TRBV30 and TRBJ1-2; 7 bases match TRBD1. Germline lookup yields CDR1 GTSNPN and CDR2 SVGIG (reference sequence). The CDR3 is made up of 13 amino acids.

The sample holds many counts of this clonotype. The genes are TRBV20-1 and TRBJ2-5, with 9 nucleotides matching TRBD1. Trimming took 5 bases from V and 4 from J; bases not matched to a gene: 8. The CDR3 is made up of 14 amino acids. CDR1 is DFQATT and CDR2 is SNEGSKA in the germline V gene (reference sequence). The CDR3 nucleotides are TGCAGTGCTCCCCGGACAGGGGCTATAGAGACCCAGTACTTC. As protein: CSAPRTGAIETQYF.

The chain carries TRBV3-1 and TRBJ2-5, with D perhaps matching TRBD2 (6 bases). The CDR3 consists of 16 residues. Trimming cost V 2 bases and J 2 bases, with 15 bases left between them. CDR1 and CDR2 from the germline V gene are LGHDT and YNNKEL (reference sequence). The DNA for the CDR3 is TGTGCCAGCAGCCAACCTTTCCCAGGGACTCAAGAGACCCAGTACTTC. Translating it yields CASSQPFPGTQETQYF.

This clonotype turned up a few times. The chain couples TRBV7-9 to TRBJ1-5; TRBD1 aligns across 8 bases. After removal of 6 bases from V and 1 base from J, the junction contained 8 bases not matched to a gene. The CDR3 has 16 amino acids. Germline-derived CDR1 and CDR2 are SEHNR and FQNEAQ (reference sequence). CDR3 residues: CASSSTDRGSNQPQHF. In nucleotides, the CDR3 is TGTGCCAGCAGTTCTACCGACAGGGGAAGCAATCAGCCCCAGCATTTT.

The table lists this clonotype with many counts. The chain is built from TRBV28 and TRBJ2-7; no clear D. V lost 7 bases, J lost 2 bases, and 9 bases lay in between. The CDR3 spans 12 residues. Per the germline V gene, CDR1 is MDHEN and CDR2 is SYDVKM. In DNA, the CDR3 is TGTGCCAGCACCTCATCCACCTACGAGCAGTACTTC. This encodes CASTSSTYEQYF.

This clonotype was picked up many times. The chain carries TRBV10-2 and TRBJ2-3, with a tentative D call TRBD2 (6 bases). The CDR3 has 14 residues. The germline V and J ends were trimmed by 11 bases and 0 bases, with 15 bases remaining between them. CDR1 and CDR2 from the germline V gene are WSHSY and SAAADI. The CDR3 is CAVNSGTSTDTQYF. The CDR3 bases are TGCGCCGTAAACTCCGGGACTAGCACAGATACGCAGTATTTT.

The rearrangement joins TRBV18 to TRBJ2-7, with D uncertain. This CDR3 comprises 12 residues. CDR1 is KGHSH and CDR2 is LQKENI in the germline V gene. V was pared by 6 bases and J by 5 bases, with 11 bases between. As DNA, the CDR3 is TGTGCCAGCTCCATCATGGCGGACGAGCAGTACTTC. Translating it yields CASSIMADEQYF.

In its sample, this clonotype was seen a few times. V is TRBV4-3 and J is TRBJ2-1, with 7 nucleotides matching TRBD1. With V trimmed by 1 base and J by 8 bases, 5 bases remained unmatched. The germline gives CDR1 LGHNA, CDR2 YSLEER. This CDR3 spans 14 amino acids. The CDR3 coding sequence is TGCGCCAGCAGCCAAGGGGGGACAGCGGATGAGCAGTTCTTC. Its translation is CASSQGGTADEQFF.

The rearrangement links TRBV5-1 to TRBJ2-1; D not certain. Trimming took 4 bases from V and 5 from J, leaving 25 bases between them. This CDR3 region has 18 residues. Germline CDR1 and CDR2: SGHRS and YFSETQ. CDR3 DNA: TGCGCCAGCAGCCCAAACGTTATCCTCCCGTCGGTGGACAATGAGCAGTTCTTC. This gives the protein CASSPNVILPSVDNEQFF.

This clonotype showed up just a few times. This chain connects TRBV7-3 to TRBJ2-1; 8 bases match TRBD2. V was clipped by 0 bases and J by 9 bases; unmatched bases: 7. CDR1 is SGHTA and CDR2 is FQGTGA in the germline V gene. This CDR3 region has 15 residues. The chain's CDR3 is CASSLTRAAGGEQFF. The DNA of the CDR3 is TGTGCCAGCAGCTTAACCCGCGCCGCGGGGGGTGAGCAGTTCTTC.